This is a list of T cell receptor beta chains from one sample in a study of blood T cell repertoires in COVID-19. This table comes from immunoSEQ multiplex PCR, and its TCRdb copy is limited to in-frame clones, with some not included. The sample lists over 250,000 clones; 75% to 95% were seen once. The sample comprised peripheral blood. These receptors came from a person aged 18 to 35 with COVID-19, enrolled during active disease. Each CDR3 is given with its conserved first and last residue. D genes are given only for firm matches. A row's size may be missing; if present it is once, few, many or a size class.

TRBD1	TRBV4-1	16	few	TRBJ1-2	CASSQDYWDRTYGYTF	TGCGCCAGCAGCCAAGATTATTGGGACAGAACATATGGCTACACCTTC
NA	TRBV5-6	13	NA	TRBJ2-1	CASSFGGVYEQFF	TGTGCCAGCAGCTTTGGAGGTGTGTATGAGCAGTTCTTC
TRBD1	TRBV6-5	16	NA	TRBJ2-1	CASSYPTGAKGNEQFF	TGTGCCAGCAGTTACCCGACAGGGGCTAAGGGCAATGAGCAGTTCTTC
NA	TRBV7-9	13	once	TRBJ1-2	CASSFQREYGYTF	TGTGCCAGCAGCTTTCAGAGGGAGTATGGCTACACCTTC
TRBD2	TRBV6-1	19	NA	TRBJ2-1	CASSGAVVAGGLSYNEQFF	TGTGCCAGCAGTGGGGCGGTTGTAGCGGGAGGGCTCTCCTACAATGAGCAGTTCTTC
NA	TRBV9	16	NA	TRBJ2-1	CASSVEGQGSYNEQFF	TGTGCCAGCAGCGTAGAGGGTCAGGGGTCCTACAATGAGCAGTTCTTC
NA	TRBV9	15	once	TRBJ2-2	CASSVASGNTGELFF	TGTGCCAGCAGCGTAGCGAGCGGAAACACCGGGGAGCTGTTTTTT
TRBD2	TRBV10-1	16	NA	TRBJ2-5	CASSRLKTSGVETQYF	TGCGCCAGCAGTAGACTGAAGACTAGCGGGGTCGAGACCCAGTACTTC
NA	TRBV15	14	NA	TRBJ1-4	CATSRPSTEEKLFF	TGTGCCACCAGCAGACCGTCGACAGAAGAAAAACTGTTTTTT
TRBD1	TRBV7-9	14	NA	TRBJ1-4	CASSGQGRNEKLFF	TGTGCCAGCAGTGGACAGGGTAGGAATGAAAAACTGTTTTTT
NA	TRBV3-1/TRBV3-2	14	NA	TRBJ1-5	CASSSGYSNQPQHF	TGTGCCAGCAGCTCGGGGTATAGCAATCAGCCCCAGCATTTT
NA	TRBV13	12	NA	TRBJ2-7	CASSPRPYEQYF	TGTGCCAGCAGCCCTAGGCCCTACGAGCAGTACTTC
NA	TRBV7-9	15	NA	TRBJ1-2	CASSPIAAVRDGYTF	TGTGCCAGCAGCCCGATCGCGGCGGTTCGAGATGGCTACACCTTC
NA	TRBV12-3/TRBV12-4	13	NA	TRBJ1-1	CASSFGGGDEAFF	TGTGCCAGCAGTTTCGGAGGAGGGGACGAAGCTTTCTTT
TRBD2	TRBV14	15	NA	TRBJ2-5	CASSQGAGVGMTQYF	TGTGCCAGCAGCCAAGGCGCGGGAGTTGGAATGACCCAGTACTTC
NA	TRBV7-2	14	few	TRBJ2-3	CASSLALTLDTQYF	TGTGCCAGCAGCTTAGCCCTGACTCTTGATACGCAGTATTTT
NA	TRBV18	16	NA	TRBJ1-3	CASSPAQVISGNTIYF	TGTGCCAGCTCACCAGCCCAGGTGATCTCTGGAAACACCATATATTTT
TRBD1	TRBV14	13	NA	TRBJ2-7	CASSPTGGYEQYF	TGTGCCAGCAGCCCCACAGGGGGCTACGAGCAGTACTTC
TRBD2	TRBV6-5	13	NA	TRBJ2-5	CASKTAGTSFRYF	TGTGCCAGCAAGACAGCCGGGACTAGTTTTCGGTACTTC
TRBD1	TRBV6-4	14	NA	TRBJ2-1	CASSDGTGGNEQFF	TGTGCCAGCAGTGACGGGACAGGGGGCAATGAGCAGTTCTTC
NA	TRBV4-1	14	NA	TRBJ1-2	CASSPLQGNYGYTF	TGCGCCAGCAGCCCCCTACAGGGTAACTATGGCTACACCTTC
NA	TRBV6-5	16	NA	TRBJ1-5	CASSYSQVQGRQPQHF	TGTGCCAGCAGTTACTCCCAGGTCCAGGGCAGGCAGCCCCAGCATTTT
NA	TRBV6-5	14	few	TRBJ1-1	CASSYSGSGTEAFF	TGTGCCAGCAGTTACTCCGGGAGTGGCACTGAAGCTTTCTTT
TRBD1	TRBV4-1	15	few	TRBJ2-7	CASSLFGQGSHEQYF	TGCGCCAGCAGCCTCTTCGGACAGGGGAGCCACGAGCAGTACTTC
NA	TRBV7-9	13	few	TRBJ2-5	CASSLRVQETQYF	TGTGCCAGCAGCTTAAGAGTTCAAGAGACCCAGTACTTC
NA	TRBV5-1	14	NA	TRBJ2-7	CASSLSGTGYEQYF	TGCGCCAGCAGCTTGTCTGGGACTGGCTACGAGCAGTACTTC